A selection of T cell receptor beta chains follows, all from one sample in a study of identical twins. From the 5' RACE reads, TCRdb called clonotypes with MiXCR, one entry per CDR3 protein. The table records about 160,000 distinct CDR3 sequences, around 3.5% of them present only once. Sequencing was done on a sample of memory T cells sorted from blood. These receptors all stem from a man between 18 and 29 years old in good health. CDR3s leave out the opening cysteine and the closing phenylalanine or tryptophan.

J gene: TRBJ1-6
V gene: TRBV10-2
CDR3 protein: ASSGPTGSGSPLH

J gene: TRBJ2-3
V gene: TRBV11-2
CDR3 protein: ASSLLGAVTQY

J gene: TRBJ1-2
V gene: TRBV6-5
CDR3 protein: ASSPRGGYT

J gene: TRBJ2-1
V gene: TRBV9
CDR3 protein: ASSVIPGGGEEQF

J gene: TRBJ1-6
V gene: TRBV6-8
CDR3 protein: ASSVNLGSPLH

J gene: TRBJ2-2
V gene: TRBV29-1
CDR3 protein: SVRDLYGGGTGELF

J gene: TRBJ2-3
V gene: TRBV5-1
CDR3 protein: ASSLAPAGVADTQY

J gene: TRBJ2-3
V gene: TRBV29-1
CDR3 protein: SVDGTSGLTDTQY

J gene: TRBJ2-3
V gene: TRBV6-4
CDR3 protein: ASSENRGDTQY

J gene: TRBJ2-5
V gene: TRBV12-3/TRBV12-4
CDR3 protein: ASSFGQPQETQY

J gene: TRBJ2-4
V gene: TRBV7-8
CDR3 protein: ASMRQGSRDIQY

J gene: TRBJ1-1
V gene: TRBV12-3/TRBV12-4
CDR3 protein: ASSLALQGGSLGTEAF

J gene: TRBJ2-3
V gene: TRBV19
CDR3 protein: ASSVNRARDTQY

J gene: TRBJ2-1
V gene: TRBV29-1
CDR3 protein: SVEAAGRDNEQF

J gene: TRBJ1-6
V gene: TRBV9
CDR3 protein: ASKNSYNSPLH

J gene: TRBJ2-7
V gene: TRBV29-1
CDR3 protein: SVEGGSFSYEQY

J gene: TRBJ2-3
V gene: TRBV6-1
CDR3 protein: ASSGPRGQGDTQY

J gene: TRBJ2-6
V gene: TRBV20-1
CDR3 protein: SATAGPISGANVLT

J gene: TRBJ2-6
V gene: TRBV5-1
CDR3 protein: ASSYDVGGANVLT

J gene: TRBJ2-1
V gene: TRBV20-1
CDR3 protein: SASDRAGEQF